This T cell receptor beta chain was identified in a study of blood T cell repertoires in COVID-19 (dated by TCRdb to 2019 to 2021). Regarding the research as a whole: The collaborator samples originated in the United States, Italy and Spain and spanned the acute and convalescent phases of COVID-19. The material from the prospective study consisted of cDNA or gDNA derived from T cells, B-cell-depleted T cells, or PBMCs. The dataset comprised deeply sampled blood TCRbeta repertoires from subjects exposed to, actively infected with, or recovered from COVID-19. A freely available public database, intended as a resource for researchers studying the immune response to SARS-CoV-2, is where the repertoires were released. Samples came from the ongoing ImmuneRACE study (first 160 participants) plus 1,254 subjects from 6 global collaborators. Sample metadata almost always included a de-identified subject ID, COVID-19 status, age in years and sex. HLA class I and class II types, where available, came from metadata supplied by the sample provider rather than from assay-based typing. Findings and caveats that apply to the study as a whole: How much clinical and demographic metadata was included differed by source and by participant, and the metadata was provided uncurated.

As for this clone: It lacks a known antigen. There are no base qualities to consult, and no much larger clone falls within one base.

The collaborating institutions used their own protocols to collect whole blood in K2EDTA tubes. For TCRbeta analysis, collaborators shipped samples as frozen whole blood, isolated PBMCs, or DNA extracted from either of those sample types. For CDR1 and CDR2, the germline V gene lists LGHNA and YSLEER. Trimming costs V 0 bases and J 5 bases, and their ends lie 10 bases apart. Counted from cysteine to phenylalanine, this CDR3 has 15 amino acids. CDR3 DNA only is kept here, 45 bases in frame from base 1. TCRbeta CDR3 regions were amplified from genomic DNA by means of the immunoSEQ Assay, a bias-controlled multiplex PCR. The source study handled its data this way. Within the assay, amplification of reference gene primers was used to estimate how many nucleated cells each sample contained. To quantify the absolute abundance of each unique TCRbeta CDR3 rearrangement, sequence reads were collapsed and filtered. For each sample, productive Simpson clonality was calculated as the square root of Simpson's diversity index over productive rearrangements. The source is immuneACCESS, and TCRdb retained only in-frame sequences with V and J called. Part of the clones is not carried over; for the studies checked, unresolved V genes explain less than half of this, and the remainder is unexplained. The D gene and trimming were derived from the DNA, and the V and J assignments and clone size from that table. Recorded for this sample are 350,000 or so clones; around 89% of them occurred a single time. The ten largest make up 6.5% of the sample.

Sequenced input: peripheral blood. The receptor was derived from a young man with active or convalescent COVID-19. Recombination linked TRBV4-3 to TRBJ2-2; no D gene is confidently identified. The nucleotide sequence reads as follows: TGCGCCAGCAGCCAAGATACGGTCGGTACCGGGGAGCTGTTTTTT. Protein translation: CASSQDTVGTGELFF.